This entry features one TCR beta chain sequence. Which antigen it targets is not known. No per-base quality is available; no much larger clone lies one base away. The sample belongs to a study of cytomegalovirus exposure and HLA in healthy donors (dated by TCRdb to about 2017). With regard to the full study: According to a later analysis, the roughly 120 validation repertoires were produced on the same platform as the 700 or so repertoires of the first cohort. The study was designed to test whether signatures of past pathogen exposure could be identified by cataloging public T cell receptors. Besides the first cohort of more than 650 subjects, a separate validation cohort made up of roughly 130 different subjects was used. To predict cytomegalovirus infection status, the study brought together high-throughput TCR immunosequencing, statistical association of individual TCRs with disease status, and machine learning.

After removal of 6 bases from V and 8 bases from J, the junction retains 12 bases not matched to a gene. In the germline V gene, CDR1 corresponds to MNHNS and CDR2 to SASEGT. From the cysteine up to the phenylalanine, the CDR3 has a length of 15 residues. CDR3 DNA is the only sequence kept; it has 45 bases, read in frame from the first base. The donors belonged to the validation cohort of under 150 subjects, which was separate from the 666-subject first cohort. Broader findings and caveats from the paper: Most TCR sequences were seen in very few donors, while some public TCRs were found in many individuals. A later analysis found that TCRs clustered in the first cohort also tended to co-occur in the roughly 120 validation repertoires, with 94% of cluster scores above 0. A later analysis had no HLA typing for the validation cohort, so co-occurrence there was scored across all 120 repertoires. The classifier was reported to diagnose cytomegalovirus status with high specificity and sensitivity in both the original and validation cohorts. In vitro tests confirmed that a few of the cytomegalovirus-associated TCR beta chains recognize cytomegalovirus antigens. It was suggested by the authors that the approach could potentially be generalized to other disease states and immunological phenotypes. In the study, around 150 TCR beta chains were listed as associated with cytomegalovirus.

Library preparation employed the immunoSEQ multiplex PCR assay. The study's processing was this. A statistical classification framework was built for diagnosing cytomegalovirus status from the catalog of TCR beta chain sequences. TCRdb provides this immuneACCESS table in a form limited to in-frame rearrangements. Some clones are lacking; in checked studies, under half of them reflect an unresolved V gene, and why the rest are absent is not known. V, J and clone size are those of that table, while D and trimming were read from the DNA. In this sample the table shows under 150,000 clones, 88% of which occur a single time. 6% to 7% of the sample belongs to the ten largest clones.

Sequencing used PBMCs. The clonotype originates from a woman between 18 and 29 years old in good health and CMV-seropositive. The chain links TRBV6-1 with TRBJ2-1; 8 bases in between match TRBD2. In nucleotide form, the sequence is TGTGCCAGCAGCCCCGGGAGGGGGTGGGTGTATGAGCAGTTCTTC. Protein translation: CASSPGRGWVYEQFF.